The clone carrying this T cell receptor beta chain appeared a few times. The CDR3 sequence is 17 residues long. J lost 0 bases, V lost 6 bases, and 13 bases had no gene match. Germline V lookup: CDR1 SEHNR, CDR2 FQNEAQ (reference sequence). In the original analysis: Amplification of reference gene primers was used by the study to estimate nucleated cell counts. Produced via immunoSEQ multiplex PCR; TCRdb's table is partial and in-frame only. From that table come the V and J calls and clone size; the DNA was used to work out D and trimming. The sample holds a few hundred thousand clones, 84% seen once. This record comes from a study of blood T cell repertoires in COVID-19.

Material for sequencing was PBMCs or T cells enriched from blood (not recorded which). The receptor comes from a man aged 25 to 45 with acute COVID-19. The chain links TRBV7-9 to TRBJ1-1; 7 nucleotides align to TRBD1. CDR3: CASSYSPRQGLNTEAFF. The CDR3 DNA reads TGTGCCAGCAGTTATAGTCCTAGACAGGGACTGAACACTGAAGCTTTCTTT.